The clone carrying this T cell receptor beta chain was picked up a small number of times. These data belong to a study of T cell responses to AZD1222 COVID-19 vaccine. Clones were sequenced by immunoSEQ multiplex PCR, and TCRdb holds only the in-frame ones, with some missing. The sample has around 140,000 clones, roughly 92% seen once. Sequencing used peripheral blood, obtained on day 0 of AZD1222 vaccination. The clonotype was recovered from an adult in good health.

Here the CDR3 reads CAIRGDGYTF. CDR3 bases: TGTGCCATTAGAGGGGATGGCTACACCTTC. The rearrangement uses TRBV12-3 or TRBV12-4 and TRBJ1-2; perhaps TRBD1 as D (5 bases). The V gene lost 10 bases and the J gene lost 6 bases, with 9 bases spanning the gap. This CDR3 is 10 amino acids long.